This T cell receptor (beta chain) was captured in a study of T cell repertoires in cytomegalovirus infection. Looking at the study overall: Public TCR beta signatures provided an indication of both CMV infection and a matching HLA type. General observations from the study: Adding up the frequency of public TCR beta families identified people who carried CMV plus the relevant HLA.

Concerning this clonotype itself: Its antigen is as yet unknown.

Each CDR3 protein gets one entry after TCRdb re-called the reads with MiXCR. This sample has about 400,000 distinct CDR3 sequences, with over 15% found just once. V was cut by 7 bases and J by 10 bases, with 25 bases left in between. CDR1 SNHLY and CDR2 FYNNEI come from the germline V gene. CDR3 length: 15 residues. This clonotype was sampled from a human donor in good health (CMV status not recorded). Some clones in this sample may be carry-over from other donors' samples. This chain connects TRBV2 to TRBJ2-5, with D perhaps matching TRBD2 (7 bases). Sequencing was performed on PBMCs. This CDR3 reads CASTEGGGGQVDQYF. DNA for the CDR3: TGTGCCAGCACCGAGGGCGGGGGCGGCCAGGTTGACCAGTACTTC.